A single sample is the source of the 28 T cell receptor beta chains below, sequenced in a study of blood T cell repertoires in COVID-19. Profiled with immunoSEQ multiplex PCR; TCRdb holds only in-frame clones, not every one. Among about 85,000 clones listed, about 90% were seen once. The sample comprised peripheral blood. The receptors were sampled from an elderly woman with active or convalescent COVID-19.

CDR3 loop: CSVLTQGAYEQYF. CDR3 sequence (DNA): TGCAGCGTTCTTACTCAAGGGGCCTACGAGCAGTACTTC. The rearrangement links TRBV29-1 to TRBJ2-7, with a possible D match to TRBD1 (5 bases). The CDR3 consists of 13 residues. V lost 5 bases to trimming and J lost 2 bases, with 13 bases between them. Germline values: CDR1 SQVTM, CDR2 ANQGSEA.

The chain has TRBV6-5 and TRBJ2-3; 9 nucleotides line up with TRBD1. J gave up 5 bases and V 6 bases, and 9 bases lay outside the gene matches. The CDR3 runs to 15 residues. From germline, CDR1 is MNHEY and CDR2 SVGAGI. CDR3 DNA sequence: TGTGCCAGCAGACAACAGGGGGCGCATGGAGATACGCAGTATTTT. Its translation is CASRQQGAHGDTQYF.

This clone was recorded only once. The J gene is TRBJ2-5, the V gene TRBV7-8; 8 nucleotides agree with TRBD1. J was trimmed by 0 bases and V by 5 bases; bases with no gene match: 14. CDR1 and CDR2 from the germline V gene are SGHVS and FQNEAQ. The CDR3 runs to 18 residues. In DNA, the CDR3 is TGTGCCAGCAGCCCCGGGACAAGCAACAGGGGGTACCAAGAGACCCAGTACTTC. It specifies CASSPGTSNRGYQETQYF.

The chain is built from TRBV11-2 and TRBJ2-5; a possible D gene is TRBD1 (6 bases). Trimming shortened V by 6 bases and J by 2 bases, and 10 bases separated the two germline ends. CDR1 and CDR2 (germline): SGHAT, FQNNGV. The CDR3 totals 13 residues. CDR3 protein: CASSGTGQETQYF. In DNA form, the CDR3 reads TGTGCCAGCAGTGGTACAGGGCAAGAGACCCAGTACTTC.

The J gene is TRBJ1-5, the V gene TRBV6-1; 9 bases map to TRBD1. V dropped 2 bases and J dropped 9; count of bases not matched to a gene: 5. The CDR3 covers 14 residues. Per the germline V gene, CDR1 is MNHNS and CDR2 is SASEGT. Written as DNA, the CDR3 is TGTGCCAGCAGTGAAAGACAGGGGGGTCCGCCCCAGCATTTT. Residues: CASSERQGGPPQHF.

The chain recombines TRBV11-2 with TRBJ2-7; 12 bases align to TRBD2. Losses at the gene ends were 5 bases for V and 0 bases for J; bases not matched to a gene: 8. This CDR3 is 17 amino acids long. The germline V gene has CDR1 SGHAT and CDR2 FQNNGV. The CDR3 DNA reads as TGTGCCAGCAGCCCAACTAGCGGGAGGCCGAGCTCCTACGAGCAGTACTTC. Translated: CASSPTSGRPSSYEQYF.

This clone was seen a handful of times. The rearrangement uses TRBV18 and TRBJ2-5; 8 bases align to TRBD2. Per the germline V gene, CDR1 is KGHSH and CDR2 is LQKENI. The junction had 6 bases not matched to a gene; V was cut back by 2 bases and J by 4 bases. The CDR3 spans 15 residues. CDR3: CASSPIAGGRETQYF. DNA of the CDR3: TGTGCCAGCTCACCAATCGCGGGAGGCCGAGAGACCCAGTACTTC.

This rearrangement joins TRBV3-1 (or the pseudogene TRBV3-2) to TRBJ2-2; 7 bases fit TRBD1. The V gene's germline CDR1 is LGHDT and CDR2 YNNKEL (reference sequence). This CDR3 contains 14 residues. J lost 6 bases, V lost 5 bases, and 6 bases had no gene match. The chain's CDR3 is CASSTRRGSGELFF. The CDR3 DNA reads as TGTGCCAGCAGCACCCGCAGGGGGTCCGGGGAGCTGTTTTTT.

This chain uses TRBV28 with TRBJ1-1, with 7 bases identical to TRBD1. The V gene end was trimmed by 3 bases and the J gene end by 8 bases; junction bases not matched to a gene: 3. The CDR3 is 12 residues long. Germline V gives CDR1 MDHEN, CDR2 SYDVKM. In nucleotides, the CDR3 is TGTGCCAGCAGTTTCGGACAGGACGAAGCTTTCTTT. Its translation is CASSFGQDEAFF.

The J gene is TRBJ2-2, the V gene TRBV11-2, with D possibly TRBD2 on 5 matching bases. Germline assignment: CDR1 SGHAT and CDR2 FQNNGV. Trimming cost V 2 bases and J 8 bases, with 6 bases left between them. The CDR3 spans 12 residues. The CDR3 DNA sequence: TGTGCCAGCAGCTTACCGGGGGGGGAGCTGTTTTTT. Translating it yields CASSLPGGELFF.

The chain has TRBV5-5 and TRBJ2-2; 9 bases agree with TRBD1. CDR1 and CDR2 from the germline V gene are SGHKS and YYEKEE (reference sequence). V dropped 1 base and J dropped 2; count of bases not matched to a gene: 3. This CDR3 is 16 amino acids long. The CDR3 sequence is CASSLRDRVNTGELFF. The CDR3 DNA is TGTGCCAGCAGCTTGCGGGACAGGGTTAACACCGGGGAGCTGTTTTTT.

This sequence joins TRBV7-2 and TRBJ2-7; D is unclear. Germline lookup yields CDR1 SGHTA and CDR2 FQGNSA. V was clipped by 5 bases and J by 3 bases, with 14 bases between them. The CDR3 totals 14 residues. The CDR3 coding sequence is TGTGCCAGCAGCCCCAGTTTCCGATTCTACGAGCAGTACTTC. Translation: CASSPSFRFYEQYF.

The V call is TRBV11-3, the J call TRBJ1-5, with TRBD1 matching 8 bases. Germline V gives CDR1 SGHNT, CDR2 YENEEA. The CDR3 covers 15 residues. The J segment lost 6 bases and the V segment lost 1 base, leaving 5 bases of the junction unmatched. CDR3 bases: TGTGCCAGCAGCTTAGTCGGACAGGGCCTTCAGCCCCAGCATTTT. It encodes CASSLVGQGLQPQHF. Based on the CDR3 plus reference TRBV11-3 and TRBJ1-5, the full variable domain is EAGVVQSPRYKIIEKKQPVAFWCNPISGHNTLYWYLQNLGQGPELLIRYENEEAVDDSQLPKDRFSAERLKGVDSTLKIQPAELGDSAVYLCASSLVGQGLQPQHFGDGTRLSIL.

V usage is TRBV5-1 and J usage is TRBJ2-3; 8 positions agree with TRBD2. CDR3 length: 14 amino acids. V dropped 4 bases and J dropped 2; count of bases not matched to a gene: 3. The germline gives CDR1 SGHRS, CDR2 YFSETQ. The CDR3 is CASSVSGNTDTQYF. In nucleotides, the CDR3 is TGCGCCAGCAGCGTTAGCGGGAACACAGATACGCAGTATTTT.

The chain couples TRBV5-4 to TRBJ2-1, with TRBD1 as a possible D gene (6 bases). Trimming removed 5 bases at V and 8 bases at J, with 14 bases between. CDR3 size: 13 residues. Germline V gives CDR1 SGHNT, CDR2 YYREEE (reference sequence). The chain's CDR3 is CASREQGYDEQFF. The CDR3 region has the DNA TGTGCCAGCAGGGAACAGGGTTACGATGAGCAGTTCTTC.

This rearrangement joins TRBV11-1 to TRBJ2-7; TRBD1 might be the D (5 bases). This CDR3 comprises 15 residues. The germline V gene encodes CDR1 SGHAT and CDR2 FQDESV (reference sequence). V shed 2 bases and J shed 6 bases, with 17 bases lying between them. The CDR3 DNA sequence: TGTGCCAGCAGCTTACAAGTTGCCAGGGATACCGAGCAGTACTTC. Protein: CASSLQVARDTEQYF. Drawing the rest from reference TRBV11-1 and TRBJ2-7, the complete variable domain is EAEVAQSPRYKITEKSQAVAFWCDPISGHATLYWYRQILGQGPELLVQFQDESVVDDSQLPKDRFSAERLKGVDSTLKIQPAELGDSAMYLCASSLQVARDTEQYFGPGTRLTVT.

This clone was detected only a few times. This chain uses TRBV5-5 with TRBJ1-4; weak D call: TRBD1 (5 bases). V lost 0 bases and J lost 8, with 14 bases in between. CDR1 is SGHKS, CDR2 YYEKEE, per germline (reference sequence). The length of the CDR3 is 15 residues. The CDR3 protein is CASSLDGRVDEKLFF. CDR3 DNA: TGTGCCAGCAGCTTGGATGGCAGGGTTGACGAAAAACTGTTTTTT.

This chain links TRBV7-2 with TRBJ1-2; D gene uncertain. V lost 2 bases to trimming and J lost 7 bases, with 11 bases between them. Germline CDR1 and CDR2: SGHTA and FQGNSA. The CDR3 totals 13 residues. CDR3 sequence reads: CASSLSGVGGYTF. CDR3 nucleotide sequence: TGTGCCAGCAGCTTATCCGGGGTTGGTGGCTACACCTTC. The full variable domain, rest sourced from reference TRBV7-2 and TRBJ1-2, is GAGVSQSPSNKVTEKGKDVELRCDPISGHTALYWYRQSLGQGLEFLIYFQGNSAPDKSGLPSDRFSAERTGGSVSTLTIQRTQQEDSAVYLCASSLSGVGGYTFGSGTRLTVV.

The V and J genes are TRBV12-3 or TRBV12-4 and TRBJ2-3; tentatively, D is TRBD2 (5 bases). This CDR3 region has 11 residues. The V and J ends lost 7 bases and 6 bases respectively, with 8 bases between them. Written as DNA, the CDR3 is TGTGCCAGCACCGTAGCGGATACGCAGTATTTT. Protein: CASTVADTQYF.

The V gene is TRBV5-4, the J gene TRBJ1-3; D is possibly TRBD1 (5 bases). The CDR3 covers 13 residues. The V end was cut by 4 bases, the J end by 7 bases, with 12 bases between. Germline CDR1 is SGHNT and CDR2 is YYREEE (reference sequence). The CDR3 spells CASSKGQSNTIYF. The CDR3, as DNA: TGTGCCAGCAGCAAGGGGCAGAGTAACACCATATATTTT.

The chain carries TRBV28 and TRBJ2-7; the match to TRBD1 covers 9 bases. CDR3 length equals 12 residues. Per the germline V gene, CDR1 is MDHEN and CDR2 is SYDVKM. Trimming cost V 9 bases and J 4 bases; bases outside gene matches: 4. The CDR3 spells CASLQGAYEQYF. CDR3 bases: TGTGCCAGTTTACAGGGGGCTTACGAGCAGTACTTC.

V and J are TRBV5-1 and TRBJ1-1; D perhaps matches TRBD1 (5 bases). Trimming left V 0 bases short and J 6 bases short, with 12 bases between. This CDR3 spans 14 amino acids. Per germline, CDR1 SGHRS and CDR2 YFSETQ. The CDR3 loop reads CASSLGSGDPEAFF. The CDR3 bases are TGCGCCAGCAGCTTGGGTTCGGGGGACCCTGAAGCTTTCTTT.

The rearrangement joins TRBV11-1 to TRBJ2-7; 9 nucleotides line up with TRBD2. CDR1 SGHAT and CDR2 FQDESV come from the germline V gene (reference sequence). The CDR3 is made up of 14 amino acids. The ends lost 3 bases at V and 4 bases at J; junction bases unmatched: 4. The CDR3 region is CASSFQLAGYEQYF. The CDR3 coding sequence is TGTGCCAGCAGCTTTCAGCTAGCGGGATACGAGCAGTACTTC.

The chain carries TRBV5-4 and TRBJ2-3; no clear D. The CDR3 length is 14 residues. CDR1 is SGHNT, CDR2 YYREEE, per germline (reference sequence). Trimming left V 1 base short and J 1 base short, with 7 bases between. CDR3: CASSLTRGTDTQYF. The DNA of the CDR3 is TGTGCCAGCAGCTTGACCCGAGGCACAGATACGCAGTATTTT.

This clone has a single count. The J gene is TRBJ1-3, the V gene TRBV19; D is undetermined. Germline CDR1 and CDR2: LNHDA and SQIVND (reference sequence). Trimming removed 4 bases at V and 4 bases at J, with 17 bases between. The CDR3 runs 16 residues. The CDR3 protein is CASSTETTRPGNTIYF. As DNA, the CDR3 is TGTGCCAGTAGTACCGAAACTACACGGCCAGGAAACACCATATATTTT. Full variable domain (outside the CDR3, taken from reference TRBV19 and TRBJ1-3): DGGITQSPKYLFRKEGQNVTLSCEQNLNHDAMYWYRQDPGQGLRLIYYSQIVNDFQKGDIAEGYSVSREKKESFPLTVTSAQKNPTAFYLCASSTETTRPGNTIYFGEGSWLTVV.

The chain is built from TRBV10-3 and TRBJ2-6, with 7 bases matching TRBD2. J lost 8 bases, V lost 1 base, and 5 bases had no gene match. There are 15 residues in the CDR3. Germline CDR1 and CDR2: ENHRY and SYGVKD. For the CDR3, the DNA is TGTGCCATCAGTGAGTTGGGGGGGGAGCCCAACGTCCTGACTTTC. As protein: CAISELGGEPNVLTF.

The rearrangement uses TRBV3-1 (or the pseudogene TRBV3-2) and TRBJ2-7; perhaps TRBD2 as D (5 bases). There are 15 residues in the CDR3. V lost 0 bases to trimming and J lost 0 bases, with 9 bases between them. Germline CDR1 is LGHDT and CDR2 is YNNKEL (reference sequence). CDR3 coding DNA: TGTGCCAGCAGCCAAGAGGGAGAACGCTCCTACGAGCAGTACTTC. As protein: CASSQEGERSYEQYF.

In DNA form, the CDR3 reads TGTGCCAGCAGTACCACTACCTCCTACGAGCAGTACTTC. Translating gives CASSTTTSYEQYF. The chain links TRBV6-2 or TRBV6-3 to TRBJ2-7; D is ambiguous. Between the trimmed V and J ends, which lost 5 bases and 0 bases, there was a span of 8 bases. The germline V gene has CDR1 MNHEY and CDR2 SVGEGT. CDR3 size: 13 residues.